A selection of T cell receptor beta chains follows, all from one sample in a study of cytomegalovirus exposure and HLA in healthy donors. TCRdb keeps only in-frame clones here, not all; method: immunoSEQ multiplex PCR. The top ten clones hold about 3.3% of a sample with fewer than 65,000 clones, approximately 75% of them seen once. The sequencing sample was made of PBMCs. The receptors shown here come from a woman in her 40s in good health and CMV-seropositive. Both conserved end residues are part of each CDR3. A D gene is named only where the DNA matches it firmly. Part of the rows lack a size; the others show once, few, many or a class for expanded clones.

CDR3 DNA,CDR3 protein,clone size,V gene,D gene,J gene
TGTGCCAGCAGCTTAGCGCCCGGAGCCAAAAACATTCAGTACTTC,CASSLAPGAKNIQYF,once,TRBV7-2,.,TRBJ2-4
TGTGCCAGCAGCCCTCTGCGCGCAGGGGCAAATTCACCCCTCCACTTT,CASSPLRAGANSPLHF,few,TRBV7-9,.,TRBJ1-6
TGTGCCAGCGCTTGGGGTTTACGGGGGGGCAGAGATACGCAGTATTTT,CASAWGLRGGRDTQYF,.,TRBV7-2,TRBD2,TRBJ2-3
TGTGCCAGCTCACCACCTGAGGGGAACACCGGGGAGCTGTTTTTT,CASSPPEGNTGELFF,.,TRBV18,.,TRBJ2-2
TGCGCCAGCAGCCAAACAGGGGGGTTCGACAATGAGCAGTTCTTC,CASSQTGGFDNEQFF,.,TRBV5-1,TRBD1,TRBJ2-1
TGCGCCAGCAGCTTGCCCACTAGCGGGGATAACAATGAGCAGTTCTTC,CASSLPTSGDNNEQFF,.,TRBV5-1,TRBD2,TRBJ2-1
TGTGCCAGCAGCGGGAAGGGGGGGGGTGTTTCGTACAATGAGCAGTTCTTC,CASSGKGGGVSYNEQFF,.,TRBV9,.,TRBJ2-1
TGTGCCTGGAGATCCGGCCCGGGGGGTGAAAAACTGTTTTTT,CAWRSGPGGEKLFF,.,TRBV30,.,TRBJ1-4
TGCGCCAGCAGGTCCGACCCCGGACAGGGGGCGCCAGGGGTCTACAATGAGCAGTTCTTC,CASRSDPGQGAPGVYNEQFF,.,TRBV5-1,TRBD1,TRBJ2-1
TGTGCCAGCAGCATGACTAGCGGGGGCCGGATCCGAAAGGGGGAGCAGTACTTC,CASSMTSGGRIRKGEQYF,few,TRBV5-4,TRBD2,TRBJ2-7